These 2 T cell receptor beta chains came from one sample sequenced in a study of OX40 agonist ivuxolimab in advanced cancers. Only in-frame clones appear in the TCRdb table, and some are missing; sequencing was by immunoSEQ multiplex PCR. The table includes more than 50,000 clones, 70% to 90% detected once. The sequences come from CD4+ or CD8+ T cells sorted from blood, collected in a trial of the OX40 agonist ivuxolimab. The receptors here all came from an adult with an advanced solid tumor such as melanoma, head and neck, liver or kidney cancer.

A remark on this clone: The germline gene is not matched at one end of the junction; a read error may be the cause. This rearrangement joins TRBV10-3 to TRBJ1-5, with no clear D. Germline lookup yields CDR1 ENHRY and CDR2 SYGVKD. The CDR3 is 14 residues long. The CDR3 bases are TGTGCCATCAGCGAGTCGGTAGAAGATCAGCCCCAGCATTTT. It codes for CAISESVEDQPQHF.

As concerns this clone: It is unclear where the CDR3 begins or ends on the DNA, so no DNA is shown, and the CDR3 is as TCRdb lists it. The genes are TRBV2 and TRBJ2-7; the DNA was not compared with TRBD1, the D call given in the table. CDR1 and CDR2 (germline): SNHLY, FYNNEI. The CDR3 extends over 15 residues, inclusive of both ends. The chain's CDR3 is CASSVWGTGSPTLDF.